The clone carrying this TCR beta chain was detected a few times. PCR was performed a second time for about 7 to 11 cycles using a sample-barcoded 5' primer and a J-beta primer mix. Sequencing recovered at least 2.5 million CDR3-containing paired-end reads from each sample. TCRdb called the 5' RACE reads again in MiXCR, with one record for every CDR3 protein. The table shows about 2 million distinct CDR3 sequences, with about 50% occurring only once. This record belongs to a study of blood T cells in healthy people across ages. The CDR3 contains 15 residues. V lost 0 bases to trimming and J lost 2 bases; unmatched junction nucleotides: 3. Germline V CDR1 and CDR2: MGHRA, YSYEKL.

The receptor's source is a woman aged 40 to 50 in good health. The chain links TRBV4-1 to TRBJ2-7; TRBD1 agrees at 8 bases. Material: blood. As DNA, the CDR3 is TGCGCCAGCAGCCAAGATGGGGACAGGACCTACGAGCAGTACTTC. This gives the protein CASSQDGDRTYEQYF.